This note documents a single T cell receptor beta chain sequence. No antigen is known for it. This sample is part of a study of T cells expressing NK-cell markers. Study-level results: Dominant NKG2C+ clonotypes made up roughly 1.0-8% of CD8+ T cells in about six donors. These clonotypes additionally ranked first within the CD3+CD56-NKG2C+ fraction of a few donors.

TCRdb re-called the 5' RACE reads and catalogs CDR3 proteins one per entry, DNA excluded. The sample has hundreds of thousands of distinct CDR3 sequences. Germline V gene data show CDR1 as MNHNS and CDR2 as SASEGT. The CDR3 is 15 amino acids. This chain links TRBV6-1 with TRBJ2-1; TCRdb calls TRBD2, which cannot be checked without DNA. Sequences were obtained from blood T cells: a sorted CD56 or NKG2C T cell subset, CD4+ or CD8+ T cells, or bulk PBMC T cells (not recorded which). The sequence derives from a man younger than 35 in good health. CDR3 protein: CASTGGLAGGHEQFF.